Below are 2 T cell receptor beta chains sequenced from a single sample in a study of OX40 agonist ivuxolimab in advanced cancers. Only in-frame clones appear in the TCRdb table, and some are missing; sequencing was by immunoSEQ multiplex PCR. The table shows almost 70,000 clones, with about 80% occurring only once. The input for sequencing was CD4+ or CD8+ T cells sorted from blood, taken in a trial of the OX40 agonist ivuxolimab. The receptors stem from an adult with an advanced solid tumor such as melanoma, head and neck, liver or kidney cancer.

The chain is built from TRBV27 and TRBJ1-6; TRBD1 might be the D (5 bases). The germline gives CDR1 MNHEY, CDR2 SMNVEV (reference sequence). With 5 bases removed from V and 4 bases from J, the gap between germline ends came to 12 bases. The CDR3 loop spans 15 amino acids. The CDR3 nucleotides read TGTGCCAGCAGTCTCTCGGGACGGTATAATTCACCCCTCCACTTT. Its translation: CASSLSGRYNSPLHF.

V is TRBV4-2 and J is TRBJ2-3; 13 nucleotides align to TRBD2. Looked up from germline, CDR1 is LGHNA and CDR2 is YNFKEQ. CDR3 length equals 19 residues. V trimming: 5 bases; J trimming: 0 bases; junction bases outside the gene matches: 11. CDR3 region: CASSGPGLAGPMSTDTQYF. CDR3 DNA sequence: TGTGCCAGCAGCGGACCGGGACTAGCGGGGCCGATGAGCACAGATACGCAGTATTTT.